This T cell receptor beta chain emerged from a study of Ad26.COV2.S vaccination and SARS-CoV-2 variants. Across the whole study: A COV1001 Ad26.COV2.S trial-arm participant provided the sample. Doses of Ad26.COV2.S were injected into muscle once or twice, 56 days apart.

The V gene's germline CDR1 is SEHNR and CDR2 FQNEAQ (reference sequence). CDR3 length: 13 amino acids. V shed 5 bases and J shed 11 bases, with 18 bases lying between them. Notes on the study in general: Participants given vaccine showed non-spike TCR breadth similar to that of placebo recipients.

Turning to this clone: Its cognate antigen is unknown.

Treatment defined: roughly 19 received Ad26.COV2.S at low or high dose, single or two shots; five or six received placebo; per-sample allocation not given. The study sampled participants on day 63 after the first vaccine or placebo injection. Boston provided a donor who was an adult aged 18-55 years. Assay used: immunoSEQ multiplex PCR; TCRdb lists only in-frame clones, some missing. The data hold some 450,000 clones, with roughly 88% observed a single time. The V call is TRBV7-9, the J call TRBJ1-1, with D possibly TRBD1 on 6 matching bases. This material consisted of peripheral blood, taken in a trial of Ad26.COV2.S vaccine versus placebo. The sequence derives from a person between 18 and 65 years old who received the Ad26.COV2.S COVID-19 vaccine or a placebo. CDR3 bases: TGTGCCAGCAGCCCCAGACAGGAACAATTTGCTTTCTTT. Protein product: CASSPRQEQFAFF. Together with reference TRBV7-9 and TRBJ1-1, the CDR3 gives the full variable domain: DTGVSQNPRHKITKRGQNVTFRCDPISEHNRLYWYRQTLGQGPEFLTYFQNEAQLEKSRLLSDRFSAERPKGSFSTLEIQRTEQGDSAMYLCASSPRQEQFAFFGQGTRLTVV.